The subject of this entry is one T cell receptor beta chain. Its antigen is still unknown. This sample was taken from a study of cytotoxic CD8 clonotypes in ibrutinib-treated CLL. Study at large: Some 25 partial and 2 complete responses; at median roughly 68 months, around 14 remitted, roughly 12 progressed. General observations from the study: Baseline levels were approached again at progression, after clonality had risen at ibrutinib response. Clonality correlated strongly with circulating CD8+ T cells and exceeded age-matched healthy donors at baseline.

CDR1 and CDR2 (germline): MDHEN, SYDVKM. This CDR3 contains 17 residues. With 5 bases clipped from V and 0 bases from J, the junction kept 12 bases outside the gene matches. Data came from immunoSEQ multiplex PCR; TCRdb stores just in-frame clones and leaves some out. This sample has under 150,000 clones, with more than 75% found just once. About 2.2 micrograms of genomic DNA, which was extracted from cryopreserved PBMCs, served as the material used for the TCR beta libraries. The rearrangement links TRBV28 to TRBJ2-7; TRBD2 matches at 8 bases. Sample: PBMCs, taken after 36 months of ibrutinib treatment. The sequence derives from a human donor with chronic lymphocytic leukemia. CDR3 coding DNA: TGTGCCAGCAGTCCAAGGTATAGACTAGCGTCCTCCTACGAGCAGTACTTC. Translating gives CASSPRYRLASSYEQYF.